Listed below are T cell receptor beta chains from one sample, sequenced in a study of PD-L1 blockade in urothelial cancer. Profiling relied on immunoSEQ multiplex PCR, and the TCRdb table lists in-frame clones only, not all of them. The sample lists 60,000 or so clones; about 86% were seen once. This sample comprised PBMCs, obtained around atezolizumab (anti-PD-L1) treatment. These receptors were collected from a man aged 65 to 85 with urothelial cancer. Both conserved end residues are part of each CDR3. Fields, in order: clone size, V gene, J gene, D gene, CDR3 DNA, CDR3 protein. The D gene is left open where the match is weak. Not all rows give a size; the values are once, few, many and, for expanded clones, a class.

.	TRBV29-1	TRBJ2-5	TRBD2	TGCAGCGTTGAAGACCCCAGCGGGAGTAGAGAGACCCAGTACTTC	CSVEDPSGSRETQYF
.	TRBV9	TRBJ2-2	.	TGTGCCAGCAGCCCCCGGACAGCAACTAACACCGGGGAGCTGTTTTTT	CASSPRTATNTGELFF
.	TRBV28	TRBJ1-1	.	TGTGCCAGCCGGACAGCAGAACATGTTGCTTTCTTT	CASRTAEHVAFF
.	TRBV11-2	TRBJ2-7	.	TGTGCCAGCAGCCCCGACAGGTTTCGAGACGAGCAGTACTTC	CASSPDRFRDEQYF
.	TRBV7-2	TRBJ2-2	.	TGTGCCAGCAGCCTGACTAGTAGTTTCTTCGGGGAGCTGTTTTTT	CASSLTSSFFGELFF
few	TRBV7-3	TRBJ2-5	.	TGTGCCAGCAGCTTAAATCCCCGGGAGACCCAGTACTTC	CASSLNPRETQYF
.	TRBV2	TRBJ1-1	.	TGTGCCAGCATCAAACAACAGGGAACTGAAGCTTTCTTT	CASIKQQGTEAFF
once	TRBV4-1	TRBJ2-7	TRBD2	TGCGCCAGCAGCCAGCCAAGTAGCGGGAGACTTTACGAGCAGTACTTC	CASSQPSSGRLYEQYF
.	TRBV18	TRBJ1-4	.	TGTGCCAGCTCACGGTCTGACGGAGGGGCTAATGAAAAACTGTTTTTT	CASSRSDGGANEKLFF
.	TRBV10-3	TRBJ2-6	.	TGTGCCGCTACCGGCTCTGGGGCCAACGTCCTGACTTTC	CAATGSGANVLTF
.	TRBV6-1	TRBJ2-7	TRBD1	TGTGCCAGCAGTACCGGGACAGCTTTATACTACGAGCAGTACTTC	CASSTGTALYYEQYF
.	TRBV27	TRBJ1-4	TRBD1	TGTGCCAGCAGTCCTCAGGGGGCCTATGAAAAACTGTTTTTT	CASSPQGAYEKLFF
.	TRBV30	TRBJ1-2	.	TGTGCCTGGTTCAGGGGACCATATATATACTATGGCTACACCTTC	CAWFRGPYIYYGYTF
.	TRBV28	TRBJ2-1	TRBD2	TGTGCCAGCAGTTTCTCTGGACTAGCGGGAGAAGGTGCATACAATGAGCAGTTCTTC	CASSFSGLAGEGAYNEQFF
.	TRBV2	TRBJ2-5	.	TGTGCCAGCAGTGTGGCAGCCACCCGGGGAGAGACCCAGTACTTC	CASSVAATRGETQYF
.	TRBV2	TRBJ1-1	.	TGTGCCAGCAGTGAACAGGGGTCGCACACTGAAGCTTTCTTT	CASSEQGSHTEAFF
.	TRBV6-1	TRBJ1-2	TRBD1	TGTGCCAGCAGTGAGGAAGGGACAGGCGCTGGTGGCTACACCTTC	CASSEEGTGAGGYTF
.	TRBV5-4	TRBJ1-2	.	TGTGCCAGCAGCTCGACAAGTTATGGCTACACCTTC	CASSSTSYGYTF
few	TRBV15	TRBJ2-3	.	TGTGCCACCAGCTCTTCGACTAGCACAGATACGCAGTATTTT	CATSSSTSTDTQYF
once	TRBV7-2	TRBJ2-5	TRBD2	TGTGCCAGCAGCCCGCGGCGTCTAGCGGGACGGGAGACCCAGTACTTC	CASSPRRLAGRETQYF
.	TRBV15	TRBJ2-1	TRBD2	TGTGCCACCAGCAGACCCAAAATAAGCGGGAGTTTCAATGAGCAGTTCTTC	CATSRPKISGSFNEQFF
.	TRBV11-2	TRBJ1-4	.	TGTGCCAGCAGCTTAGGGTTTCGGATGGGGGGTGAAAAACTGTTTTTT	CASSLGFRMGGEKLFF
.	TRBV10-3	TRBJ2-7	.	TGTGCCACTAACAGGGAAATCGGCTACGAGCAGTACTTC	CATNREIGYEQYF
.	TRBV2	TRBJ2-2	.	TGTGCCGGGGATGTGGGACTCCGCACCGGGGAGCTGTTTTTT	CAGDVGLRTGELFF
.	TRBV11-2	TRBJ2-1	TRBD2	TGTGCCAGCAGCTTAGGGGGGGGAGGGCCCCGGAATGAGCAGTTCTTC	CASSLGGGGPRNEQFF
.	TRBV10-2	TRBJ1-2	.	TGCGCCAGCAGTGACGGGGGAGCCGGTAGCTATGGCTACACCTTC	CASSDGGAGSYGYTF
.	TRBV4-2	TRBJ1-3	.	TGTGCCAGCAGCCAAGTCGCGGAGAGAAACACCATATATTTT	CASSQVAERNTIYF
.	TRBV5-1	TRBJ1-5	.	TGCGCCAGCAGCCCAGGGACAAGTAGCAATCAGCCCCAGCATTTT	CASSPGTSSNQPQHF
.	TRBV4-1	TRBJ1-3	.	TGCGCCAGCAGCCAAACTGGGTTACGCGGCAGCTCTGGAAACACCATATATTTT	CASSQTGLRGSSGNTIYF
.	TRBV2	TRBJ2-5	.	TGTGCCAGCAGTGTTCGCGGTACCGGGGAGACCCAGTACTTC	CASSVRGTGETQYF
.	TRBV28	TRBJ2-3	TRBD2	TGTGCCAGCAGGCCACCTGGACTAGCGGGAGGGCAGTATTTT	CASRPPGLAGGQYF
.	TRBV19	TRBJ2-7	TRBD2	TGTGCCAGTAGCCAGATAGCGGGCCTCTCCTACGAGCAGTACTTC	CASSQIAGLSYEQYF
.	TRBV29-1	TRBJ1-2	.	TGCAGCGTTGAACGGGCAGGGTTGAATGGCTACACCTTC	CSVERAGLNGYTF
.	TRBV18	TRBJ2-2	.	TGTGCCAGCTCAAGAGAGGCCACCGGGGAGCTGTTTTTT	CASSREATGELFF
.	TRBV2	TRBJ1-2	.	TGTGCCAGCAGTGAAAAGGGGAGGTATGGCTACACCTTC	CASSEKGRYGYTF
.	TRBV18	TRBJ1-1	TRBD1	TGTGCCAGCTCACTCGGACCGACAGGGTTCAACACTGAAGCTTTCTTT	CASSLGPTGFNTEAFF
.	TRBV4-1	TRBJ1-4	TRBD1	TGCGCCAGCAGCCAAGGGGACAGGGTCGGTGAAAAACTGTTTTTT	CASSQGDRVGEKLFF
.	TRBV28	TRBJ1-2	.	TGTGCCAGCAGTCAACACCGGACGGGAGAGGGCTACACCTTC	CASSQHRTGEGYTF
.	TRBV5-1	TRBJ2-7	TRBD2	TGCGCCAGCAGCTTGAGACTAGCGGGAGACAAAGAGCAGTACTTC	CASSLRLAGDKEQYF
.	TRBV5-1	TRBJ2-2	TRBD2	TGCGCCAGCAGCCTCATAGCGGGAGGAGGTACCGGGGAGCTGTTTTTT	CASSLIAGGGTGELFF
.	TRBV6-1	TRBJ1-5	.	TGTGCCAGCAGGACAGGTCTTGCTAGCAATCAGCCCCAGCATTTT	CASRTGLASNQPQHF
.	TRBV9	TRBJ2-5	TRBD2	TGTGCCAGCAGCGTCGCTAGCGGGAGGGCCTGGGAGACCCAGTACTTC	CASSVASGRAWETQYF
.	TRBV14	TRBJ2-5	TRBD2	TGTGCCAGCAGCCCTTTACTAGCGGGACAAGAGACCCAGTACTTC	CASSPLLAGQETQYF
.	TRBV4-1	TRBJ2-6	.	TGCGCCAGCAGCCAAGGGTTCGCTAGCGTACCCTCTGGGGCCAACGTCCTGACTTTC	CASSQGFASVPSGANVLTF
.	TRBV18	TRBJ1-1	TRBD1	TGTGCCAGCTCACCCTTCGGGACAGAGAACACTGAAGCTTTCTTT	CASSPFGTENTEAFF
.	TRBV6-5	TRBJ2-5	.	TGTGCCAGCAGTCTTTATGGGCAGCAAGAGACCCAGTACTTC	CASSLYGQQETQYF
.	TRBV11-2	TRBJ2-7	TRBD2	TGTGCCAGCAGCCAAGGACTAGCGGGGGGGGGTTACGAGCAGTACTTC	CASSQGLAGGGYEQYF
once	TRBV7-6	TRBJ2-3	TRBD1	TGTGCCAGCAGCTGGATACAGGGGGCGCGGGGCACAGATACGCAGTATTTT	CASSWIQGARGTDTQYF